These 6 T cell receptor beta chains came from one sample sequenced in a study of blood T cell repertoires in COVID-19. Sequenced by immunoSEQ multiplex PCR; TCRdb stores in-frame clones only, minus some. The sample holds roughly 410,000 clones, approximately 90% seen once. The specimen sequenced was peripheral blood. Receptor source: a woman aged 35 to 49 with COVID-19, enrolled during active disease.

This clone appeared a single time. The CDR3 protein is CASSSQGANSNQPQHF. CDR3 sequence (DNA): TGTGCCAGCTCATCCCAGGGGGCGAATAGCAATCAGCCCCAGCATTTT. This chain connects TRBV18 to TRBJ1-5; 8 positions agree with TRBD1. The germline V gene encodes CDR1 KGHSH and CDR2 LQKENI. CDR3 size: 16 residues. The ends lost 5 bases at V and 0 bases at J; junction bases unmatched: 6.

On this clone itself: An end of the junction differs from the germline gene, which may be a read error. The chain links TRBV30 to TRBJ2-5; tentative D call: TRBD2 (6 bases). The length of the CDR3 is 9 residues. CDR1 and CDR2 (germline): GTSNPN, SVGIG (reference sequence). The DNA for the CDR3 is TGTGCCTGGAGTGTCCCGGGAGACTTC. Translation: CAWSVPGDF.

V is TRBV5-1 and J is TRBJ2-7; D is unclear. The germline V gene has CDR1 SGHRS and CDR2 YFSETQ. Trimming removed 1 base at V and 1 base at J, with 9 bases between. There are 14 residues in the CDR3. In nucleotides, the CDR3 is TGCGCCAGCAGCTTGTACCCGGGTTCCTACGAGCAGTACTTC. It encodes CASSLYPGSYEQYF.

The CDR3 coding sequence is TGTGCCACCAAACCGGGACAGATGAACACTGAAGCTTTCTTT. Translated: CATKPGQMNTEAFF. The genes are TRBV28 and TRBJ1-1; 7 bases agree with TRBD1. V lost 10 bases and J lost 0; bases outside the gene matches: 8. CDR3 size: 14 residues. The germline V gene has CDR1 MDHEN and CDR2 SYDVKM. Together with reference TRBV28 and TRBJ1-1, the CDR3 gives the full variable domain: DVKVTQSSRYLVKRTGEKVFLECVQDMDHENMFWYRQDPGLGLRLIYFSYDVKMKEKGDIPEGYSVSREKKERFSLILESASTNQTSMYLCATKPGQMNTEAFFGQGTRLTVV.

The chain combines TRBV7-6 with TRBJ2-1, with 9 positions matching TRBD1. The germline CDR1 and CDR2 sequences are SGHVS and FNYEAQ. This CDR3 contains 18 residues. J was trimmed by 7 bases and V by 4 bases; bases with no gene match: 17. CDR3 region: CASSSSITGQGGSNEQFF. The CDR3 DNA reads TGTGCCAGCAGCTCATCTATAACGGGACAGGGAGGCTCTAATGAGCAGTTCTTC.

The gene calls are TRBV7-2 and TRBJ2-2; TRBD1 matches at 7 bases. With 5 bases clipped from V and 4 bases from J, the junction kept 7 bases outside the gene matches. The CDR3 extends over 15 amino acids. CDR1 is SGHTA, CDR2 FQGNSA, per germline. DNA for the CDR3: TGTGCCAGCAGCCCCAAGGGACAGACCACCGGGGAGCTGTTTTTT. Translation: CASSPKGQTTGELFF.